Listed here are 22 T cell receptor beta chains from one sample, sequenced in a study of T-cell reconstitution after alpha-beta-depleted transplantation in children. Researchers prepared the TCRbeta library using unique molecular identifiers, the study reports. TCRdb processed the PCR reads anew with MiXCR; each CDR3 protein has one entry. The data contain around 600,000 distinct CDR3 sequences, 10% of them singletons. The source was PBMCs from the stem cell graft donor, collected from the stem cell graft. Receptors were obtained from a human donor who donated a stem cell graft to a child with acute myeloid leukemia.

Of note for this clonotype: Germline and junction disagree at one end, which may indicate a read error. The CDR3 here is CASQTSGSQETQCF. CDR3 nucleotides: TGTGCCAGCCAGACTAGCGGGAGTCAAGAGACCCAGTGCTTC. The chain links TRBV28 to TRBJ2-5; 12 bases are a match to TRBD2. The CDR3 is 14 residues long. The germline V gene encodes CDR1 MDHEN and CDR2 SYDVKM.

The chain has TRBV11-1 and TRBJ2-1, with 8 bases aligning to TRBD2. This CDR3 spans 15 amino acids. Trimming cost V 5 bases and J 6 bases; bases outside gene matches: 9. Germline CDR1 SGHAT, CDR2 FQDESV (reference sequence). CDR3 amino acids: CASSTVAGFGNEQFF. In nucleotides, the CDR3 is TGTGCCAGCAGCACCGTAGCGGGATTCGGCAATGAGCAGTTCTTC. Full variable domain (outside the CDR3, taken from reference TRBV11-1 and TRBJ2-1): EAEVAQSPRYKITEKSQAVAFWCDPISGHATLYWYRQILGQGPELLVQFQDESVVDDSQLPKDRFSAERLKGVDSTLKIQPAELGDSAMYLCASSTVAGFGNEQFFGPGTRLTVL.

This rearrangement joins TRBV12-3 or TRBV12-4 to TRBJ2-2; the D gene is possibly TRBD2 (6 bases). This CDR3 spans 17 amino acids. Deletions cut 5 bases from V and 3 bases from J, with 19 bases between. CDR3 coding DNA: TGTGCCAGCAGTCCTCTGCGGGGAGTCGGGTACACCGGGGAGCTGTTTTTT. Its translation: CASSPLRGVGYTGELFF.

This clonotype was seen ten or more times. V usage is TRBV12-3 or TRBV12-4 and J usage is TRBJ2-3; 9 bases are a match to TRBD2. The CDR3 runs 15 residues. Unmatched junction bases numbered 7, after V lost 5 bases and J lost 4 bases. The CDR3 bases are TGTGCCAGCAGTCAGAATAGCGGGAGAGCAGATACGCAGTATTTT. This translates into CASSQNSGRADTQYF.

This clonotype was seen ten or more times. The V and J genes are TRBV6-5 and TRBJ2-1; 9 bases map to TRBD2. Germline CDR1 is MNHEY and CDR2 is SVGAGI. The V segment lost 0 bases and the J segment 4 bases; nucleotides outside the gene matches: 4. The CDR3 totals 16 residues. This CDR3 reads CASSYSSGSVYNEQFF. The CDR3 coding sequence is TGTGCCAGCAGTTACTCTAGCGGGAGCGTTTACAATGAGCAGTTCTTC.

The V and J genes are TRBV28 and TRBJ2-2, with a weak D call TRBD2 (6 bases). Trimming pared 4 bases from V and 0 bases from J, leaving 9 bases between. This CDR3 has 15 amino acids. From germline, CDR1 is MDHEN and CDR2 SYDVKM. CDR3 sequence (DNA): TGTGCCAGCAGTTCTGCGGGGACGAACACCGGGGAGCTGTTTTTT. It codes for CASSSAGTNTGELFF.

This clonotype showed up many times. The chain recombines TRBV12-3 or TRBV12-4 with TRBJ2-3; perhaps TRBD2 as D (6 bases). The CDR3 is 14 amino acids. V was shortened by 4 bases and J by 6 bases, with 14 bases between the two germline ends. The CDR3 nucleotides read TGTGCCAGCAGTTCCTCCCTAGCGAAGGATACGCAGTATTTT. Its translation: CASSSSLAKDTQYF.

This clonotype has more than one count but fewer than ten. The chain employs TRBV12-3 or TRBV12-4 and TRBJ1-2; the match to TRBD1 covers 9 bases. With V trimmed by 5 bases and J by 8 bases, 6 bases remained unmatched. The CDR3 length is 13 residues. The CDR3 coding sequence is TGTGCCAGCAGTATCGGGACAGGGCGCGGCTACACCTTC. It is translated as CASSIGTGRGYTF.

In this sample, this clonotype turned up a few times. V usage is TRBV20-1 and J usage is TRBJ2-1; 9 nucleotides agree with TRBD1. Trimming took 0 bases from V and 6 from J; bases not matched to a gene: 12. Looked up from germline, CDR1 is DFQATT and CDR2 is SNEGSKA (reference sequence). The CDR3 has 17 residues. The CDR3 here is CSARERTPGQGRNEQFF. In nucleotides, the CDR3 is TGCAGTGCTAGAGAGAGAACCCCGGGACAGGGTCGCAATGAGCAGTTCTTC.

The sample holds a few counts of this clonotype. The chain links TRBV10-3 to TRBJ2-2; 10 nucleotides match TRBD2. The ends lost 2 bases at V and 5 bases at J; junction bases unmatched: 8. The CDR3 is 17 residues long. Per the germline V gene, CDR1 is ENHRY and CDR2 is SYGVKD. Here the CDR3 reads CAISEPLAGAITGELFF. The CDR3 DNA follows: TGTGCCATCAGTGAGCCCCTAGCGGGAGCAATAACCGGGGAGCTGTTTTTT.

This clonotype was found many times. The rearrangement joins TRBV29-1 to TRBJ2-7, with D uncertain. The CDR3 sequence is 11 residues long. Between the trimmed V and J ends, which lost 6 bases and 1 base, there was a span of 7 bases. The germline gives CDR1 SQVTM, CDR2 ANQGSEA. CDR3 sequence reads: CSVTISYEQYF. The DNA for the CDR3 is TGCAGCGTCACAATTTCCTACGAGCAGTACTTC.

This clonotype showed up just a few times. This chain uses TRBV20-1 with TRBJ2-2, with D uncertain. The CDR3 contains 14 residues. The germline V gene has CDR1 DFQATT and CDR2 SNEGSKA (reference sequence). Trimming left V 4 bases short and J 3 bases short, with 12 bases between. CDR3 DNA sequence: TGCAGTGCTAAGCCTAGTGGGGACACCGGGGAGCTGTTTTTT. This encodes CSAKPSGDTGELFF.

This chain joins TRBV12-3 or TRBV12-4 and TRBJ1-3; a possible D gene is TRBD1 (6 bases). The CDR3 sequence is 15 residues long. The V end was cut by 5 bases, the J end by 0 bases, with 11 bases between. In DNA form, the CDR3 reads TGTGCCAGCAGTGCCATAGGGGGCTCTGGAAACACCATATATTTT. Protein sequence: CASSAIGGSGNTIYF.

This clonotype was found a few times. The rearrangement joins TRBV29-1 to TRBJ2-7; weak D call: TRBD1 (6 bases). The germline CDR1 and CDR2 sequences are SQVTM and ANQGSEA. The CDR3 consists of 13 residues. V shed 5 bases and J shed 5 bases, with 16 bases lying between them. This chain's CDR3 is CSVKGVFANEQYF. The CDR3 DNA reads TGCAGCGTTAAGGGGGTGTTTGCGAACGAGCAGTACTTC.

This clonotype showed up just a few times. The genes are TRBV5-5 and TRBJ2-3, with a tentative D call TRBD2 (6 bases). CDR1 and CDR2 from the germline V gene are SGHKS and YYEKEE (reference sequence). The CDR3 is 17 residues long. The ends were cut back, 1 base at V and 4 bases at J, with 19 bases in the middle. CDR3 amino acids: CASSLSVQRVSADTQYF. In DNA, the CDR3 is TGTGCCAGCAGCTTGAGTGTTCAGCGGGTATCGGCAGATACGCAGTATTTT.

The CDR3 coding sequence is TGTGCCAGCAGTTTTAACATTGGGGGGAACACTGAAGCTTTCTTT. It is translated as CASSFNIGGNTEAFF. V and J are TRBV12-3 or TRBV12-4 and TRBJ1-1, with D possibly being TRBD1 (5 bases). CDR3 length equals 15 residues. V dropped 3 bases and J dropped 1 base, with 12 bases sitting between them.

There are a few counts of this clonotype. The rearrangement links TRBV5-1 to TRBJ2-5; D may be TRBD1 or TRBD2 (6 bases each). The CDR3 loop spans 14 amino acids. Germline V CDR1 and CDR2: SGHRS, YFSETQ. The ends were cut back, 0 bases at V and 2 bases at J, with 8 bases in the middle. This CDR3 is CASSLEGGQETQYF. For the CDR3, the DNA is TGCGCCAGCAGCTTGGAGGGGGGTCAAGAGACCCAGTACTTC.

This clonotype was counted only a few times. V and J are TRBV2 and TRBJ2-3; D gene unclear. The CDR3 contains 13 residues. Germline-derived CDR1 and CDR2 are SNHLY and FYNNEI. The V gene lost 7 bases and the J gene lost 2 bases, with 10 bases spanning the gap. This chain's CDR3 is CASTKEYTDTQYF. The CDR3 coding sequence is TGTGCCAGCACAAAGGAGTACACAGATACGCAGTATTTT.

The V gene is TRBV6-2 or TRBV6-3, the J gene TRBJ2-7; 7 bases match TRBD2. The J segment lost 0 bases and the V segment lost 7 bases, leaving 9 bases of the junction unmatched. The CDR3 contains 15 residues. CDR1 MNHEY and CDR2 SVGEGT come from the germline V gene. CDR3 protein: CASIPSGGSSYEQYF. For the CDR3, the DNA is TGTGCCAGCATCCCGTCGGGCGGGAGCTCCTACGAGCAGTACTTC.

This clonotype has more than one count but fewer than ten. CDR3 region: CASSFWTSGPYEQYF. CDR3 DNA: TGTGCCAGCAGTTTTTGGACTAGCGGCCCCTACGAGCAGTACTTC. The V gene is TRBV6-2 or TRBV6-3, the J gene TRBJ2-7; 10 bases are a match to TRBD2. The V and J ends lost 4 bases and 2 bases, in that order; junction bases with no gene match: 5. Germline assignment: CDR1 MNHEY and CDR2 SVGEGT. This CDR3 is 15 amino acids long.

V and J are TRBV18 and TRBJ2-7; D gene unclear. The V end was cut by 5 bases, the J end by 2 bases, with 13 bases between. Germline-derived CDR1 and CDR2 are KGHSH and LQKENI. This CDR3 spans 14 amino acids. The CDR3 nucleotides are TGTGCCAGCTCAAGGACCCGCGAGACCTACGAGCAGTACTTC. This codes for CASSRTRETYEQYF.

On this clonotype itself: Because the CDR3 is missing its conserved closing phenylalanine or tryptophan, this is likely a read error. The chain joins TRBV29-1 to TRBJ2-3; D is perhaps TRBD1 or TRBD2 (5 bases each). The CDR3 is 10 amino acids. Looked up from germline, CDR1 is SQVTM and CDR2 is ANQGSEA. V was pared by 7 bases and J by 3 bases, with 5 bases between. The CDR3 region is CSGGTDTQYV. For the CDR3, the DNA is TGCAGCGGGGGGACAGATACGCAGTATGTT.